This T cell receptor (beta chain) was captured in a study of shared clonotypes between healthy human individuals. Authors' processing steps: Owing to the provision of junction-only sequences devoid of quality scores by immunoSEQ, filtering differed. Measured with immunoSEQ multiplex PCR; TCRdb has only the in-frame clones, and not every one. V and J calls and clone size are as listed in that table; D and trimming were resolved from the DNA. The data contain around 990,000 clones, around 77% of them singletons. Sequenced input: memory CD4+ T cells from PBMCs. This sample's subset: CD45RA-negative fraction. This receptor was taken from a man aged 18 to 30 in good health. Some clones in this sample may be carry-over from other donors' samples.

CDR3 coding DNA: TGTGCCAGCAGTGCCCCAGGCGTTAGGGGCAATCAGCCCCAGCATTTT. It encodes CASSAPGVRGNQPQHF. V and J are TRBV2 and TRBJ1-5; D unclear. Trimming took 4 bases from V and 2 from J, leaving 15 bases between them. The CDR3 loop spans 16 amino acids. Per the germline V gene, CDR1 is SNHLY and CDR2 is FYNNEI.